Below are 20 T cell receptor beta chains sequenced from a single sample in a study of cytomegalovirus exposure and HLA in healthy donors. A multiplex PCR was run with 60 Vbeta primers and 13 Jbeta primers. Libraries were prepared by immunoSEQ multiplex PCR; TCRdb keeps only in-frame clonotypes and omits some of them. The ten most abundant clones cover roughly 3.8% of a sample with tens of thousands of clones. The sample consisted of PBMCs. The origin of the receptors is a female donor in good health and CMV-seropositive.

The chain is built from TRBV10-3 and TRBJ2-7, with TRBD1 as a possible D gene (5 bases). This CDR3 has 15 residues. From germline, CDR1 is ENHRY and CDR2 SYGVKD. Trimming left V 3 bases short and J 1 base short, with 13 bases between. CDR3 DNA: TGTGCCATCAGTGATGCTACCACAGGTTCCTACGAGCAGTACTTC. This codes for CAISDATTGSYEQYF.

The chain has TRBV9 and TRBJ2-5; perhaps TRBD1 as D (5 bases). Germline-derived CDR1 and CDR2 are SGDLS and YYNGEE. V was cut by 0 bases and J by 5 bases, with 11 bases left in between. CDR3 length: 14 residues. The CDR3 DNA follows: TGTGCCAGCAGCGTAGGAGGACAACAGGAGACCCAGTACTTC. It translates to CASSVGGQQETQYF.

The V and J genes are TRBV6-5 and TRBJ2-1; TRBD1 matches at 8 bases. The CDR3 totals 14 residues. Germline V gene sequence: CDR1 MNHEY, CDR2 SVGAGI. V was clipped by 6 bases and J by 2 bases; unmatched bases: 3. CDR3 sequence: CASSLQGAYNEQFF. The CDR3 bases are TGTGCCAGCAGCCTACAGGGGGCCTACAATGAGCAGTTCTTC.

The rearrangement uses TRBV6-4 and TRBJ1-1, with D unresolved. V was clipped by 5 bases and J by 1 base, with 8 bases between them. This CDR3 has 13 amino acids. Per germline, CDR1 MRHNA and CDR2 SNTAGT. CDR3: CASSREENTEAFF. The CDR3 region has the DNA TGTGCCAGCAGTCGGGAGGAGAACACTGAAGCTTTCTTT.

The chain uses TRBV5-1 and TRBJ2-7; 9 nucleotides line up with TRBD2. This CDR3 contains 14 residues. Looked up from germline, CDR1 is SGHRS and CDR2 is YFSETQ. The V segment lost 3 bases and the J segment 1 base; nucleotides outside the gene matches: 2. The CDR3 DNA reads TGCGCCAGCAGCTCGGGACTAGCTTCCTACGAGCAGTACTTC. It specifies CASSSGLASYEQYF.

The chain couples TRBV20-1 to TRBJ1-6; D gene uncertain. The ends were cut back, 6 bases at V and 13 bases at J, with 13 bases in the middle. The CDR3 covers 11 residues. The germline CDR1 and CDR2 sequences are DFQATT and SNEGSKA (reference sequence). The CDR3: CSAPTSGPLHF. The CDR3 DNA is TGCAGTGCACCAACTTCGGGGCCCCTCCACTTT.

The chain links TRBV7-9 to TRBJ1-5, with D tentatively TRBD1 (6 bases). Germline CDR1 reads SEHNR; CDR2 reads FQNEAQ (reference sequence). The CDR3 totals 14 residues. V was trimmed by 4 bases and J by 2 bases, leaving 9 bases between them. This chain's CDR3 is CASSSAGGNQPQHF. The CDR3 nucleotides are TGTGCCAGCAGCTCCGCAGGGGGCAATCAGCCCCAGCATTTT.

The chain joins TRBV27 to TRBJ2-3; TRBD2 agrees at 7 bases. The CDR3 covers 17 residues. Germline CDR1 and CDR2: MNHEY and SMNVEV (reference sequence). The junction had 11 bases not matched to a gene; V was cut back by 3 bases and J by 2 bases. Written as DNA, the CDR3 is TGTGCCAGCAGTTTTTCCGGGACTATATTACTCACAGATACGCAGTATTTT. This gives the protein CASSFSGTILLTDTQYF.

The CDR3 protein is CASSYSGRGYEQYF. Written as DNA, the CDR3 is TGTGCCAGCAGTTACTCGGGCAGGGGTTACGAGCAGTACTTC. The chain employs TRBV6-5 and TRBJ2-7; D possibly corresponds to TRBD1 (6 bases). Per the germline V gene, CDR1 is MNHEY and CDR2 is SVGAGI. The V gene lost 0 bases and the J gene lost 4 bases, with 10 bases spanning the gap. This CDR3 is 14 amino acids long.

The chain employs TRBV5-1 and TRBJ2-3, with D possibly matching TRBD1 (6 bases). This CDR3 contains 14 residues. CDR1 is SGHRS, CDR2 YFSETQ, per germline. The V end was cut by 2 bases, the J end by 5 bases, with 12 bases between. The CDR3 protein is CASSFRQGLDTQYF. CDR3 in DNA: TGCGCCAGCAGCTTCCGGCAGGGGTTAGATACGCAGTATTTT.

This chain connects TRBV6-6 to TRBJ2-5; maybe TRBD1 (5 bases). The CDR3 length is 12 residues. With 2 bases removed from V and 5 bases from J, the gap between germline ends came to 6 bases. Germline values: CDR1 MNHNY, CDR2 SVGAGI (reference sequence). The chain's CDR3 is CASSYPGETQYF. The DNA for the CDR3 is TGTGCCAGCAGTTACCCAGGGGAGACCCAGTACTTC.

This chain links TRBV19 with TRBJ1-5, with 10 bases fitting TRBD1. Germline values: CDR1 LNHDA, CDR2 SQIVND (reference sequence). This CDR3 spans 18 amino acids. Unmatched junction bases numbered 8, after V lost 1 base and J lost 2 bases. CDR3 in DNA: TGTGCCAGTAGTATAGGCCGGGACAGGGGAAAGGGCAATCAGCCCCAGCATTTT. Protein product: CASSIGRDRGKGNQPQHF.

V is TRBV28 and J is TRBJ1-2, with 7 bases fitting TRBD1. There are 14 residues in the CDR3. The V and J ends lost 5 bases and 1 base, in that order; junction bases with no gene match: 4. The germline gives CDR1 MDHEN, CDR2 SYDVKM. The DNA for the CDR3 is TGTGCCAGCAGTACAGGGGCGCTTAACTATGGCTACACCTTC. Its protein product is CASSTGALNYGYTF.

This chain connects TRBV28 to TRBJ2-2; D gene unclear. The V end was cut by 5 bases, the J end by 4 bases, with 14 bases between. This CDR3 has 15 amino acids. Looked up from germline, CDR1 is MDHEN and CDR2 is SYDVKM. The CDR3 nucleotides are TGTGCCAGCAGTCGTCGTCTACGGAGCACCGGGGAGCTGTTTTTT. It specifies CASSRRLRSTGELFF.

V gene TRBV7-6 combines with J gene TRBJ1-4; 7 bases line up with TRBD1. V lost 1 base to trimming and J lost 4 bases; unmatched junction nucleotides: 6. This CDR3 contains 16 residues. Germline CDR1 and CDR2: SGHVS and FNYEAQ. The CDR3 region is CASSLVGDSINEKLFF. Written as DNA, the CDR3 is TGTGCCAGCAGCTTAGTGGGGGACAGCATTAATGAAAAACTGTTTTTT.

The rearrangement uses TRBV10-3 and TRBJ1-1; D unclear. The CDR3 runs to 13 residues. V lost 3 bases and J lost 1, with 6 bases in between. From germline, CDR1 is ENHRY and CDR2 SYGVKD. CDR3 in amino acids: CAISESGNTEAFF. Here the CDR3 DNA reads TGTGCCATCAGTGAATCGGGGAACACTGAAGCTTTCTTT.

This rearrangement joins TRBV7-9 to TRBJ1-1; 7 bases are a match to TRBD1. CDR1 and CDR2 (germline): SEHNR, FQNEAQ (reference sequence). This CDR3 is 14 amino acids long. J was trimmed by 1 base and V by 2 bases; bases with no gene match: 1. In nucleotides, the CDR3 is TGTGCCAGCAGCTTAACAGGGGCGAACACTGAAGCTTTCTTT. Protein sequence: CASSLTGANTEAFF.

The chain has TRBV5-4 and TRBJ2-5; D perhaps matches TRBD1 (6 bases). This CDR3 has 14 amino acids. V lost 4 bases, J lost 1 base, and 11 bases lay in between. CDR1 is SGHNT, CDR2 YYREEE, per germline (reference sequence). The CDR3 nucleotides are TGTGCCAGCAGCCCTGACAGGATCCAAGAGACCCAGTACTTC. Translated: CASSPDRIQETQYF. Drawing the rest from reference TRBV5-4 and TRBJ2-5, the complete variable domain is ETGVTQSPTHLIKTRGQQVTLRCSSQSGHNTVSWYQQALGQGPQFIFQYYREEENGRGNFPPRFSGLQFPNYSSELNVNALELDDSALYLCASSPDRIQETQYFGPGTRLLVL.

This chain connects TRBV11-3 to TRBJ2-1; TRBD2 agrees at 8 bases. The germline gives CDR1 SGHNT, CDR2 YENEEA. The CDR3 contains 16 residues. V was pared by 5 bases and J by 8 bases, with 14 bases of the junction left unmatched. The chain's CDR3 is CASSQPGLGIVDEQFF. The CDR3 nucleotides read TGTGCCAGCAGCCAACCGGGACTAGGTATTGTCGATGAGCAGTTCTTC. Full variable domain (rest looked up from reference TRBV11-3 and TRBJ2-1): EAGVVQSPRYKIIEKKQPVAFWCNPISGHNTLYWYLQNLGQGPELLIRYENEEAVDDSQLPKDRFSAERLKGVDSTLKIQPAELGDSAVYLCASSQPGLGIVDEQFFGPGTRLTVL.

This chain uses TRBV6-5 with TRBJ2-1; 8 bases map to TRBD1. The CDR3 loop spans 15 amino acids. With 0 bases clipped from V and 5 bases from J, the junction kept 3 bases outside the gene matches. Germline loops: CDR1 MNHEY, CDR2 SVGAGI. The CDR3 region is CASSYSSRGHNEQFF. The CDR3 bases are TGTGCCAGCAGTTACTCGTCCAGGGGGCACAATGAGCAGTTCTTC.